This T cell receptor beta chain originates from a study of Siglec-9 on CD8 T cells in melanoma. CDR3 size: 14 residues. V dropped 3 bases and J dropped 2; count of bases not matched to a gene: 3. Germline-derived CDR1 and CDR2 are SNHLY and FYNNEI. As concerns this clone: This specimen includes other DNA sequences encoding the same CDR3.

TCRdb's table, derived via immunoSEQ multiplex PCR, lists solely in-frame clones and lacks some. The repertoire consists of 29,000 or so clones, with about 80% occurring once and the leading ten covering 5.8%. The rearrangement uses TRBV2 and TRBJ2-7; 8 bases map to TRBD1. This TCR derives from a human donor in good health. Source material: Siglec-9- CD8+ T cells sorted from blood. Here the CDR3 reads CASSEGTGPYEQYF. CDR3 bases: TGTGCCAGCAGTGAGGGGACAGGCCCCTACGAGCAGTACTTC.